Listed below are T cell receptor beta chains from one sample, sequenced in a study of cytomegalovirus exposure and HLA in healthy donors. Libraries were prepared by immunoSEQ multiplex PCR; TCRdb keeps only in-frame clonotypes and omits some of them. The table has 63,000 or so clones, just under 80% seen once. The source material was PBMCs. Receptor source: a woman aged 30 to 39 in good health and CMV-seronegative. Each CDR3 is given with its conserved first and last residue. D genes are given only for firm matches. Part of the rows lack a size; the others show once, few, many or a class for expanded clones.

abundance: once
v_gene: TRBV6-6
d_gene: TRBD1
j_gene: TRBJ1-5
CDR3nt: TGTGCCAGCAGAGCGACAGGGGCTCATCAGCCCCAGCATTTT
CDR3aa: CASRATGAHQPQHF

abundance: -
v_gene: TRBV11-2
d_gene: -
j_gene: TRBJ2-7
CDR3nt: TGTGCCAGCAGCCTGATGGAGGGGGCGGTCATCGAGCAGTACTTC
CDR3aa: CASSLMEGAVIEQYF

abundance: -
v_gene: TRBV10-1
d_gene: TRBD1
j_gene: TRBJ1-5
CDR3nt: TGCGCCAGCAGAGGGTCACAGGGGAGTAGCAATCAGCCCCAGCATTTT
CDR3aa: CASRGSQGSSNQPQHF

abundance: few
v_gene: TRBV15
d_gene: TRBD1
j_gene: TRBJ1-1
CDR3nt: TGTGCCACCAGCCCGTCCGGGACAGACCTGTTCTTGGCTTTCTTT
CDR3aa: CATSPSGTDLFLAFF

abundance: -
v_gene: TRBV10-3
d_gene: TRBD1
j_gene: TRBJ1-1
CDR3nt: TGTGCCATCGGGAAGAGACAGGGGGCTTCCTCTGAAGCTTTCTTT
CDR3aa: CAIGKRQGASSEAFF

abundance: few
v_gene: TRBV9
d_gene: -
j_gene: TRBJ1-1
CDR3nt: TGTGCCAGCAGCGTAGCCTCGGGGGGGAACACTGAAGCTTTCTTT
CDR3aa: CASSVASGGNTEAFF

abundance: -
v_gene: TRBV9
d_gene: TRBD1
j_gene: TRBJ1-2
CDR3nt: TGTGCCAGCAGCCCCGGGACAGGGGGGAAGTATGGCTACACCTTC
CDR3aa: CASSPGTGGKYGYTF

abundance: -
v_gene: TRBV6-4
d_gene: TRBD2
j_gene: TRBJ2-1
CDR3nt: TGTGCCAGCAGTGACTCTAGCGGGCCTTACAATGAGCAGTTCTTC
CDR3aa: CASSDSSGPYNEQFF

abundance: -
v_gene: TRBV30
d_gene: TRBD1
j_gene: TRBJ1-2
CDR3nt: TGTGCCTGGAGTGCGACAGGGGTCCGTGGCTACACCTTC
CDR3aa: CAWSATGVRGYTF

abundance: -
v_gene: TRBV2
d_gene: -
j_gene: TRBJ2-4
CDR3nt: TGTGCCAGCAGTGGAGACTACGACCCCAAAAACATTCAGTACTTC
CDR3aa: CASSGDYDPKNIQYF

abundance: -
v_gene: TRBV5-1
d_gene: -
j_gene: TRBJ1-1
CDR3nt: TGCGCCAGCAGCTTGGATCAGGCCACTGAAGCTTTCTTT
CDR3aa: CASSLDQATEAFF

abundance: -
v_gene: TRBV30
d_gene: -
j_gene: TRBJ1-2
CDR3nt: TGTGCCTGGAGTGTTCTCGTCCATGGCTACACCTTC
CDR3aa: CAWSVLVHGYTF

abundance: few
v_gene: TRBV29-1
d_gene: -
j_gene: TRBJ1-6
CDR3nt: TGCAGCGTGCTCACAGGTTATAATTCACCCCTCCACTTT
CDR3aa: CSVLTGYNSPLHF

abundance: -
v_gene: TRBV7-9
d_gene: -
j_gene: TRBJ2-1
CDR3nt: TGTGCCAGCAGCTTAACCGGTCTCAAATACAATGAGCAGTTCTTC
CDR3aa: CASSLTGLKYNEQFF

abundance: -
v_gene: TRBV6-1
d_gene: TRBD1
j_gene: TRBJ1-1
CDR3nt: TGTGCCAGCAGTGAAGGCAGGGGGATCAACACTGAAGCTTTCTTT
CDR3aa: CASSEGRGINTEAFF

abundance: -
v_gene: TRBV9
d_gene: TRBD1
j_gene: TRBJ1-5
CDR3nt: TGTGCCAGCAGCGTCGGGGACAGGACCGATCAGCCCCAGCATTTT
CDR3aa: CASSVGDRTDQPQHF

abundance: -
v_gene: TRBV16
d_gene: TRBD1
j_gene: TRBJ1-2
CDR3nt: TGTGCCAGCAGCCAATTTCGGTCGACAGGGGGGGAGAAGGGCTACACCTTC
CDR3aa: CASSQFRSTGGEKGYTF

abundance: -
v_gene: TRBV29-1
d_gene: -
j_gene: TRBJ1-2
CDR3nt: TGCAGCGTTGAGGTTCAACAGGGAACCTATGGCTACACCTTC
CDR3aa: CSVEVQQGTYGYTF

abundance: -
v_gene: TRBV6-5
d_gene: -
j_gene: TRBJ1-1
CDR3nt: TGTGCCAGCAGTTACGGCCTTAGTGTCGGAGGAGCTTTCTTT
CDR3aa: CASSYGLSVGGAFF

abundance: -
v_gene: TRBV4-1
d_gene: TRBD1
j_gene: TRBJ2-1
CDR3nt: TGCGCCAGCAGCCAAGAACGGACAGGTAACAATGAGCAGTTCTTC
CDR3aa: CASSQERTGNNEQFF

abundance: few
v_gene: TRBV6-4
d_gene: -
j_gene: TRBJ1-5
CDR3nt: TGTGCCAGCAGTGACTCTATCCAGGGCAATCAGCCCCAGCATTTT
CDR3aa: CASSDSIQGNQPQHF

abundance: -
v_gene: TRBV5-1
d_gene: -
j_gene: TRBJ2-7
CDR3nt: TGCGCCAGCAGCTTACAGGGTAATGAGCAGTACTTC
CDR3aa: CASSLQGNEQYF

abundance: -
v_gene: TRBV25-1
d_gene: TRBD1
j_gene: TRBJ2-3
CDR3nt: TGTGCCAGCAGTGAAGGGACAGCCTCTAGCACAGATACGCAGTATTTT
CDR3aa: CASSEGTASSTDTQYF

abundance: -
v_gene: TRBV5-1
d_gene: TRBD1
j_gene: TRBJ2-7
CDR3nt: TGCGCCAGCAACTCCGGGACAGGGATCTACGAGCAGTACTTC
CDR3aa: CASNSGTGIYEQYF

abundance: -
v_gene: TRBV2
d_gene: -
j_gene: TRBJ1-4
CDR3nt: TGTGCCAGCAGTGAACAGGGGACAACTAATGAAAAACTGTTTTTT
CDR3aa: CASSEQGTTNEKLFF

abundance: -
v_gene: TRBV4-1
d_gene: TRBD1
j_gene: TRBJ1-1
CDR3nt: TGCGCCAGCAGCCGCGACGGGGACAGGGGTTATAGTTTTGCTGAAGCTTTCTTT
CDR3aa: CASSRDGDRGYSFAEAFF

abundance: -
v_gene: TRBV25-1
d_gene: -
j_gene: TRBJ2-7
CDR3nt: TGTGCCAGCAGTGAATATGCCGGGGGTCCCTCCTACGAGCAGTACTTC
CDR3aa: CASSEYAGGPSYEQYF

abundance: -
v_gene: TRBV4-2
d_gene: TRBD1
j_gene: TRBJ2-3
CDR3nt: TGTGCCAGCAGCCAAGAAGGGACAGGGACAGATACGCAGTATTTT
CDR3aa: CASSQEGTGTDTQYF

abundance: -
v_gene: TRBV30
d_gene: -
j_gene: TRBJ1-5
CDR3nt: TGTGCCTGGAGTGACGGCAGGGCTCAGCCCCAGCATTTT
CDR3aa: CAWSDGRAQPQHF

abundance: -
v_gene: TRBV2
d_gene: TRBD1
j_gene: TRBJ2-1
CDR3nt: TGTGCCAGCAGTACCGACAGGGGGCGCCTTCTTGAGCAGTTCTTC
CDR3aa: CASSTDRGRLLEQFF

abundance: -
v_gene: TRBV7-2
d_gene: -
j_gene: TRBJ2-7
CDR3nt: TGTGCCAGCAGCTTAGCGCCGGGTTCCTACGAGCAGTACTTC
CDR3aa: CASSLAPGSYEQYF

abundance: -
v_gene: TRBV7-2
d_gene: -
j_gene: TRBJ2-3
CDR3nt: TGTGCCAGCAGCTTAGTTCTTACAGATACGCAGTATTTT
CDR3aa: CASSLVLTDTQYF

abundance: -
v_gene: TRBV29-1
d_gene: -
j_gene: TRBJ1-2
CDR3nt: TGCAGCGTTGTTCGGGGGGGAGTGAGAAATGGCTACACCTTC
CDR3aa: CSVVRGGVRNGYTF

abundance: -
v_gene: TRBV30
d_gene: TRBD1
j_gene: TRBJ1-5
CDR3nt: TGTGCCTGGAGTGCCGGACAGGGGAATCAGCCCCAGCATTTT
CDR3aa: CAWSAGQGNQPQHF

abundance: -
v_gene: TRBV6-5
d_gene: TRBD1
j_gene: TRBJ1-2
CDR3nt: TGTGCCAGCAGCGGTGACAGGGGAGTGAGCTATGGCTACACCTTC
CDR3aa: CASSGDRGVSYGYTF

abundance: -
v_gene: TRBV5-1
d_gene: TRBD1
j_gene: TRBJ1-4
CDR3nt: TGCGCCAGCAGCTCTCTCGGACAGGGACATGAAAAACTGTTTTTT
CDR3aa: CASSSLGQGHEKLFF

abundance: -
v_gene: TRBV7-6
d_gene: TRBD1
j_gene: TRBJ2-3
CDR3nt: TGTGCCAGCAGCTCACAGGGGTCGGGGACACCAGATACGCAGTATTTT
CDR3aa: CASSSQGSGTPDTQYF

abundance: once
v_gene: TRBV30
d_gene: TRBD2
j_gene: TRBJ2-2
CDR3nt: TGTGCCTGTACTGTGGGACTATCCACCGGGGAGCTGTTTTTT
CDR3aa: CACTVGLSTGELFF

abundance: -
v_gene: TRBV4-3
d_gene: -
j_gene: TRBJ1-2
CDR3nt: TGCGCCAGCAGCCCTTCGAAGTCCGCGCGAGGCTATGGCTACACCTTC
CDR3aa: CASSPSKSARGYGYTF

abundance: -
v_gene: TRBV5-1
d_gene: -
j_gene: TRBJ2-3
CDR3nt: TGCGCCAGCAGCTTGGACGGCGGGGCCTCAGATACGCAGTATTTT
CDR3aa: CASSLDGGASDTQYF

abundance: -
v_gene: TRBV9
d_gene: -
j_gene: TRBJ1-1
CDR3nt: TGTGCCAGCAGCGTAGTGTCGGAGGGGGAAGCTTTCTTT
CDR3aa: CASSVVSEGEAFF

abundance: -
v_gene: TRBV28
d_gene: -
j_gene: TRBJ1-1
CDR3nt: TGTGCCAGCCAACCTACTATGAACACTGAAGCTTTCTTT
CDR3aa: CASQPTMNTEAFF

abundance: -
v_gene: TRBV11-2
d_gene: -
j_gene: TRBJ1-5
CDR3nt: TGTGCCAGCAGCTTAGGGGTTCTTAGGCTTAAGGGGGGGAATCAGCCCCAGCATTTT
CDR3aa: CASSLGVLRLKGGNQPQHF

abundance: -
v_gene: TRBV4-3
d_gene: -
j_gene: TRBJ1-1
CDR3nt: TGCGCCAGCAGCCAAGGACAGCAGAACACTGAAGCTTTCTTT
CDR3aa: CASSQGQQNTEAFF

abundance: -
v_gene: TRBV7-9
d_gene: -
j_gene: TRBJ2-2
CDR3nt: TGTGCCAGCCCGGCGGTACTCAGGGCCGGGGAGCTGTTTTTT
CDR3aa: CASPAVLRAGELFF

abundance: -
v_gene: TRBV14
d_gene: TRBD2
j_gene: TRBJ2-3
CDR3nt: TGTGCCAGCAGCCTTACTAGCGCATCAGATACGCAGTATTTT
CDR3aa: CASSLTSASDTQYF

abundance: -
v_gene: TRBV5-1
d_gene: TRBD1
j_gene: TRBJ2-1
CDR3nt: TGCGCCAGCAGCTTGGAAGGGGGCTCCAATGAGCAGTTCTTC
CDR3aa: CASSLEGGSNEQFF

abundance: -
v_gene: TRBV7-9
d_gene: TRBD1
j_gene: TRBJ1-5
CDR3nt: TGTGCCAGCAGCTTAGGAACAGGGGTATATCAGCCCCAGCATTTT
CDR3aa: CASSLGTGVYQPQHF

abundance: -
v_gene: TRBV27
d_gene: TRBD1
j_gene: TRBJ1-2
CDR3nt: TGTGCCAGCAGTCGACAGGGAAACTATGGCTACACCTTC
CDR3aa: CASSRQGNYGYTF

abundance: -
v_gene: TRBV2
d_gene: TRBD1
j_gene: TRBJ2-5
CDR3nt: TGTGCCAGCAGACAGGACAGGGGGGAGACCCAGTACTTC
CDR3aa: CASRQDRGETQYF

abundance: -
v_gene: TRBV9
d_gene: -
j_gene: TRBJ2-7
CDR3nt: TGTGCCAGCAGCGTCGGCGGAAACTACGAGCAGTACTTC
CDR3aa: CASSVGGNYEQYF

abundance: -
v_gene: TRBV7-9
d_gene: TRBD1
j_gene: TRBJ1-6
CDR3nt: TGTGCCAGCAGCCCGGGACAGGGAGGATCACCCCTCCACTTT
CDR3aa: CASSPGQGGSPLHF

abundance: -
v_gene: TRBV6-5
d_gene: TRBD1
j_gene: TRBJ2-7
CDR3nt: TGTGCCAGCAGGCCACAGGGGGCTTACGAGCAGTACTTC
CDR3aa: CASRPQGAYEQYF

abundance: -
v_gene: TRBV19
d_gene: -
j_gene: TRBJ1-5
CDR3nt: TGTGCCAGTAGTATACAGGGGACCCAGCAGCCCCAGCATTTT
CDR3aa: CASSIQGTQQPQHF

abundance: -
v_gene: TRBV2
d_gene: TRBD2
j_gene: TRBJ2-3
CDR3nt: TGTGCCAGCAGTGTTGGGACTAGCGGGAGTGGAGATACGCAGTATTTT
CDR3aa: CASSVGTSGSGDTQYF

abundance: -
v_gene: TRBV18
d_gene: -
j_gene: TRBJ1-1
CDR3nt: TGTGCCAGCTCACCAGCGGGTAGGAACACTGAAGCTTTCTTT
CDR3aa: CASSPAGRNTEAFF

abundance: -
v_gene: TRBV7-2
d_gene: TRBD1
j_gene: TRBJ2-7
CDR3nt: TGTGCCAGCAGCTTAGCATGGGACAGGGTGGCCTACGAGCAGTACTTC
CDR3aa: CASSLAWDRVAYEQYF

abundance: -
v_gene: TRBV7-9
d_gene: TRBD1
j_gene: TRBJ1-2
CDR3nt: TGTGCCAGCAGCTTAGTGGGGGGACAGGTCTTTAACTATGGCTACACCTTC
CDR3aa: CASSLVGGQVFNYGYTF

abundance: few
v_gene: TRBV6-6
d_gene: -
j_gene: TRBJ1-1
CDR3nt: TGTGCCAGCACCTACCGGGCCCAGGGTGACACTGAAGCTTTCTTT
CDR3aa: CASTYRAQGDTEAFF

abundance: -
v_gene: TRBV11-2
d_gene: -
j_gene: TRBJ1-1
CDR3nt: TGTGCCAGCCGTCTTTTGAACACTGAAGCTTTCTTT
CDR3aa: CASRLLNTEAFF